Shown below are 22 T cell receptor beta chains from a single sample sequenced in a study of PD-1 blockade in classical Hodgkin lymphoma. Time point denoted: cycle 4 day 1 (C4D1), after less than 7 weeks of nivolumab. Relapses following autologous stem cell transplantation were seen in all patients, with brentuximab vedotin exposure varying. Profiled with immunoSEQ multiplex PCR; TCRdb holds only in-frame clones, not every one. This table holds around 50,000 clones, 90% found once. Sequenced material: peripheral blood mononuclear cells (PBMCs), taken before the fourth cycle of nivolumab. The receptors were gathered from a human donor with classical Hodgkin lymphoma.

The rearrangement joins TRBV28 to TRBJ2-5; D perhaps matches TRBD1 (5 bases). Trimming pared 0 bases from V and 4 bases from J, leaving 6 bases between. The CDR3 totals 13 residues. Germline V gene sequence: CDR1 MDHEN, CDR2 SYDVKM. The CDR3 DNA follows: TGTGCCAGCAGTTTATGGGGGCCAGAGACCCAGTACTTC. Its translation: CASSLWGPETQYF.

The rearrangement joins TRBV2 to TRBJ2-7, with D perhaps being TRBD1 or TRBD2 (6 bases each). The CDR3 runs to 15 residues. Deletions cut 4 bases from V and 5 bases from J, with 18 bases between. From germline, CDR1 is SNHLY and CDR2 FYNNEI. Written as DNA, the CDR3 is TGTGCCAGCAGTGTTGGACGGGGGCGTGGTGACGAGCAGTACTTC. This translates into CASSVGRGRGDEQYF.

V is TRBV7-9 and J is TRBJ2-3; 7 positions match TRBD2. Losses at the gene ends were 3 bases for V and 2 bases for J; bases not matched to a gene: 8. Looked up from germline, CDR1 is SEHNR and CDR2 is FQNEAQ (reference sequence). The CDR3 is 16 amino acids. This CDR3 is CASSFWAWDYTDTQYF. DNA of the CDR3: TGTGCCAGCAGCTTTTGGGCTTGGGACTACACAGATACGCAGTATTTT.

V gene TRBV2 combines with J gene TRBJ2-1, with 8 bases identical to TRBD1. The germline V gene encodes CDR1 SNHLY and CDR2 FYNNEI. V trimming: 5 bases; J trimming: 8 bases; junction bases outside the gene matches: 8. This CDR3 has 14 residues. The CDR3 region is CASSLLTGDDEQFF. CDR3 bases: TGTGCCAGCAGTCTTCTGACAGGGGACGATGAGCAGTTCTTC. The whole variable domain, remainder taken from reference TRBV2 and TRBJ2-1, is EPEVTQTPSHQVTQMGQEVILRCVPISNHLYFYWYRQILGQKVEFLVSFYNNEISEKSEIFDDQFSVERPDGSNFTLKIRSTKLEDSAMYFCASSLLTGDDEQFFGPGTRLTVL.

The chain employs TRBV11-2 and TRBJ2-1; perhaps TRBD2 as D (5 bases). There are 11 residues in the CDR3. Germline CDR1 is SGHAT and CDR2 is FQNNGV. Trimming pared 4 bases from V and 10 bases from J, leaving 8 bases between. CDR3 loop: CASSSGLEQFF. In nucleotides, the CDR3 is TGTGCCAGCAGCTCCGGACTGGAGCAGTTCTTC. Together with reference TRBV11-2 and TRBJ2-1, the CDR3 gives the full variable domain: EAGVAQSPRYKIIEKRQSVAFWCNPISGHATLYWYQQILGQGPKLLIQFQNNGVVDDSQLPKDRFSAERLKGVDSTLKIQPAKLEDSAVYLCASSSGLEQFFGPGTRLTVL.

This clone came up many times. The chain links TRBV25-1 to TRBJ2-2, with a possible D match to TRBD1 (6 bases). The length of the CDR3 is 15 residues. CDR1 and CDR2 from the germline V gene are MGHDK and SYGVNS. V was shortened by 3 bases and J by 5 bases, with 13 bases between the two germline ends. CDR3 loop: CASSDRNRETGELFF. CDR3 nucleotide sequence: TGTGCCAGCAGTGACAGGAACAGGGAAACCGGGGAGCTGTTTTTT.

The chain links TRBV7-2 to TRBJ2-7; 7 positions match TRBD2. The CDR3 extends over 15 amino acids. V lost 1 base and J lost 3; bases outside the gene matches: 6. Looked up from germline, CDR1 is SGHTA and CDR2 is FQGNSA. As DNA, the CDR3 is TGTGCCAGCAGCTTAGTCTGGTGGGAGGGCTACGAGCAGTACTTC. Translated: CASSLVWWEGYEQYF.

V is TRBV5-1 and J is TRBJ2-2; 13 nucleotides match TRBD2. The CDR3 has 15 amino acids. From germline, CDR1 is SGHRS and CDR2 YFSETQ. V gave up 3 bases and J gave up 6 bases; unmatched junction bases: 2. The CDR3 protein is CASSYTSGRAGELFF. DNA of the CDR3: TGCGCCAGCAGCTATACTAGCGGGAGGGCCGGGGAGCTGTTTTTT.

This chain joins TRBV18 and TRBJ1-5; 10 nucleotides agree with TRBD1. The germline V gene encodes CDR1 KGHSH and CDR2 LQKENI. Trimming at V came to 3 bases and at J to 7 bases, leaving 6 bases not matched to a gene. The CDR3 runs to 15 residues. CDR3 in DNA: TGTGCCAGCTCACCTGCCGGGACAGGGGAACAGCCCCAGCATTTT. Protein product: CASSPAGTGEQPQHF.

V is TRBV10-3 and J is TRBJ2-5, with 11 bases that match TRBD2. The J segment lost 5 bases and the V segment lost 9 bases, leaving 5 bases of the junction unmatched. The CDR3 has 13 amino acids. Germline CDR1 reads ENHRY; CDR2 reads SYGVKD. The CDR3 loop reads CAIKTSGTETQYF. DNA of the CDR3: TGTGCCATTAAGACTAGCGGGACGGAGACCCAGTACTTC.

V gene TRBV2 combines with J gene TRBJ2-7; tentatively, D is TRBD2 (7 bases). V lost 11 bases, J lost 2 bases, and 13 bases lay in between. CDR3 length: 12 amino acids. Germline CDR1 is SNHLY and CDR2 is FYNNEI. The CDR3 DNA reads as TGTGCCTTGGGGGGGGGCCCCTACGAGCAGTACTTC. Protein product: CALGGGPYEQYF.

V usage is TRBV12-5 and J usage is TRBJ2-7; TRBD1 matches 11 bases. V lost 6 bases, J lost 3 bases, and 7 bases stayed unmatched. CDR3 length: 15 amino acids. CDR1 is LGHNT and CDR2 is FRNRAP in the germline V gene. CDR3 region: CASGPGTGGYYEQYF. As DNA, the CDR3 is TGTGCTAGTGGACCGGGGACAGGGGGGTACTACGAGCAGTACTTC.

The V call is TRBV14, the J call TRBJ2-3; D unresolved. Germline V lookup: CDR1 SGHDN, CDR2 FVKESK. With 1 base removed from V and 7 bases from J, the gap between germline ends came to 3 bases. The CDR3 length is 11 residues. The DNA for the CDR3 is TGTGCCAGCAGCCAAGTACATACGCAGTATTTT. This translates into CASSQVHTQYF.

This clone came up once. V gene TRBV29-1 combines with J gene TRBJ2-3; TRBD1 might be the D (6 bases). Germline V gene data show CDR1 as SQVTM and CDR2 as ANQGSEA. The CDR3 loop spans 14 amino acids. V lost 4 bases, J lost 4 bases, and 15 bases lay in between. The DNA of the CDR3 is TGCAGCGTTGGTGGCAGGGGAATGGCAGATACGCAGTATTTT. This gives the protein CSVGGRGMADTQYF.

The chain carries TRBV11-2 and TRBJ2-7; TRBD1 matches at 7 bases. J was trimmed by 9 bases and V by 5 bases; bases with no gene match: 13. The CDR3 is 14 residues long. Looked up from germline, CDR1 is SGHAT and CDR2 is FQNNGV. The CDR3 reads CASSPTLDRVWQYF. The CDR3 DNA follows: TGTGCCAGCAGCCCCACACTCGACAGGGTATGGCAGTACTTC.

Judged by abundance, this clone is medium-sized. In this CDR3 the conserved last residue, phenylalanine or tryptophan, is missing, so a read error is likely. Because the CDR3's place on the DNA is in doubt, the DNA is left out and the CDR3 is given as listed by TCRdb. The CDR3 spells CASSFKLGRAIS. The J gene is TRBJ2-7, the V gene TRBV5-4; the table's D call, TRBD2, was not checked against the DNA. Germline V gene data show CDR1 as SGHNT and CDR2 as YYREEE (reference sequence). Counting both end residues, the CDR3 totals 12 amino acids.

This clone was recorded once. This CDR3 reads CASSATGNTIYF. Written as DNA, the CDR3 is TGTGCCAGCAGCGCCACTGGAAACACCATATATTTT. The V call is TRBV9, the J call TRBJ1-3, with D unclear. Germline values: CDR1 SGDLS, CDR2 YYNGEE. The V gene lost 3 bases and the J gene lost 2 bases, with 3 bases spanning the gap. The CDR3 runs to 12 residues.

This clone appeared a single time. The CDR3 DNA reads TGTGCCAGCAGCTTAGACAGGGACTCCTACGAGCAGTACTTC. It codes for CASSLDRDSYEQYF. The gene calls are TRBV7-3 and TRBJ2-7, with TRBD1 identical over 7 bases. Germline values: CDR1 SGHTA, CDR2 FQGTGA. CDR3 length: 14 residues. Trimming cost V 2 bases and J 0 bases; bases outside gene matches: 1.

The chain joins TRBV7-9 to TRBJ1-4; D ambiguous. The germline V gene encodes CDR1 SEHNR and CDR2 FQNEAQ (reference sequence). The CDR3 runs to 12 residues. V dropped 5 bases and J dropped 7 bases, with 8 bases sitting between them. CDR3 sequence (DNA): TGTGCCAGCAGCCTTGTTGGTGAAAAACTGTTTTTT. It codes for CASSLVGEKLFF.

The chain recombines TRBV27 with TRBJ1-6; 7 bases fit TRBD1. Germline CDR1 is MNHEY and CDR2 is SMNVEV (reference sequence). The CDR3 spans 17 residues. J was trimmed by 5 bases and V by 1 base; bases with no gene match: 8. CDR3: CASSLLTRGTDNSPLHF. As DNA, the CDR3 is TGTGCCAGCAGTTTATTAACTCGCGGGACAGATAATTCACCCCTCCACTTT.

The chain links TRBV6-6 to TRBJ1-1; a possible D gene is TRBD1 (6 bases). Trimming removed 0 bases at V and 3 bases at J, with 11 bases between. The CDR3 length is 15 residues. The germline V gene has CDR1 MNHNY and CDR2 SVGAGI (reference sequence). CDR3 sequence: CASSYSHPGDTEAFF. CDR3 bases: TGTGCCAGCAGTTACTCTCACCCAGGGGACACTGAAGCTTTCTTT.

This chain uses TRBV6-5 with TRBJ1-4; weak D call: TRBD1 (5 bases). V was clipped by 8 bases and J by 0 bases, with 10 bases between them. Germline V gene lookup returns CDR1 MNHEY and CDR2 SVGAGI. This CDR3 has 14 amino acids. The chain's CDR3 is CASGRQTTNEKLFF. CDR3 nucleotide sequence: TGTGCCAGCGGCCGACAGACAACTAATGAAAAACTGTTTTTT.